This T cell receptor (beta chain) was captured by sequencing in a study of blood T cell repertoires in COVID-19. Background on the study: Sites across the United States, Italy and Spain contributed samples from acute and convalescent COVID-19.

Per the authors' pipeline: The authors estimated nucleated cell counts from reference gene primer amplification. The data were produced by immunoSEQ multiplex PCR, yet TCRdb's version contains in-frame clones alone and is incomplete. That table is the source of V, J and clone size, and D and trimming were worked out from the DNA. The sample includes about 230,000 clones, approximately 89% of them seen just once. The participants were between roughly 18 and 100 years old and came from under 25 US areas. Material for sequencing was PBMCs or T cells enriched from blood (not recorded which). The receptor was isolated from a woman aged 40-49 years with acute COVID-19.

The DNA for the CDR3 is TGTGCCAGCAGACTAGCGGGGGCCTACGAGCAGTACTTC. It is translated as CASRLAGAYEQYF. V gene TRBV7-2 combines with J gene TRBJ2-7; 11 nucleotides line up with TRBD2. The V segment lost 6 bases and the J segment 2 bases; nucleotides outside the gene matches: 0. Germline V gene sequence: CDR1 SGHTA, CDR2 FQGNSA. The CDR3 has 13 amino acids.